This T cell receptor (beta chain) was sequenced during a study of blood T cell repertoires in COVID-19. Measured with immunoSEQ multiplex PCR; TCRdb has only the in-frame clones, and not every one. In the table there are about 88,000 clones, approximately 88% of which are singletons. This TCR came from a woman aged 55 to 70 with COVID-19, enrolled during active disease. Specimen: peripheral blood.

The CDR3 DNA follows: TGCGCCAGCAGCCAAGCGGAGGACGGCCCCTACGAGCAGTACTTC. Its translation: CASSQAEDGPYEQYF. The chain links TRBV4-1 to TRBJ2-7, with D perhaps TRBD2 (5 bases). V dropped 1 base and J dropped 2 bases, with 12 bases sitting between them. The CDR3 spans 15 residues. CDR1 and CDR2 from the germline V gene are MGHRA and YSYEKL.